The 5 T cell receptor beta chains presented below share a single source sample, sequenced in a study of tumor-infiltrating lymphocytes in localized non-small cell lung cancer. TCRdb's table, derived via immunoSEQ multiplex PCR, lists solely in-frame clones and lacks some. The sample has 12,000 or so clones, 60% to 85% seen once. Source material: uninvolved lung tissue not adjacent to the tumor. These receptors all come from a human donor with non-small cell lung cancer.

The genes are TRBV13 and TRBJ1-4; a weak D match, TRBD1 (6 bases). The CDR3 has 15 amino acids. Trimming pared 5 bases from V and 3 bases from J, leaving 13 bases between. Germline lookup yields CDR1 PRHDT and CDR2 FYEKMQ (reference sequence). CDR3 nucleotide sequence: TGTGCCAGCAGCACCAGGGGACTGTCTAATGAAAAACTGTTTTTT. It encodes CASSTRGLSNEKLFF.

The chain links TRBV30 to TRBJ1-2; no reliable D call. CDR3 length equals 12 residues. The V gene lost 2 bases and the J gene lost 2 bases, with 6 bases spanning the gap. Germline values: CDR1 GTSNPN, CDR2 SVGIG (reference sequence). In nucleotides, the CDR3 is TGTGCCTGGAGTCCCGGAAACTATGGCTACACCTTC. Translating it yields CAWSPGNYGYTF. The full variable domain, with the rest looked up from reference TRBV30 and TRBJ1-2, is SQTIHQWPATLVQPVGSPLSLECTVEGTSNPNLYWYRQAAGRGLQLLFYSVGIGQISSEVPQNLSASRPQDRQFILSSKKLLLSDSGFYLCAWSPGNYGYTFGSGTRLTVV.

The chain is built from TRBV19 and TRBJ2-1; D may match TRBD1 or TRBD2 (6 bases each). This CDR3 comprises 15 residues. Per the germline V gene, CDR1 is LNHDA and CDR2 is SQIVND (reference sequence). V was shortened by 0 bases and J by 7 bases, with 13 bases between the two germline ends. CDR3 DNA sequence: TGTGCCAGTAGTATAGACGGTCGGAGGGGGAATGAGCAGTTCTTC. Protein: CASSIDGRRGNEQFF.

This clone came up once. This chain links TRBV20-1 with TRBJ1-1; the D is unclear. V lost 5 bases and J 5 bases, leaving 9 bases between the germline ends. The CDR3 is made up of 11 amino acids. The V gene's germline CDR1 is DFQATT and CDR2 SNEGSKA (reference sequence). The CDR3 bases are TGCAGTGCTCCTCAGTGGACTGAAGCTTTCTTT. This codes for CSAPQWTEAFF.

This chain links TRBV30 with TRBJ1-1, with D unresolved. Trimming pared 1 base from V and 6 bases from J, leaving 9 bases between. This CDR3 comprises 12 residues. Per germline, CDR1 GTSNPN and CDR2 SVGIG (reference sequence). The CDR3 sequence: CAWSGTGAEAFF. The DNA of the CDR3 is TGTGCCTGGAGTGGTACGGGCGCTGAAGCTTTCTTT.